These T cell receptor beta chains were read from a single sample in a study of cytomegalovirus exposure and HLA in healthy donors. Generated by immunoSEQ multiplex PCR, the TCRdb table keeps only in-frame clones and is missing some. The sample has tens of thousands of clones, approximately 91% seen once. Sequencing was carried out using PBMCs. All receptors come from a man between 18 and 35 years old in good health and CMV-seronegative. The CDR3 runs from the conserved cysteine through the conserved F or W. Each record gives: D gene, clone size, V gene, J gene, CDR3 length, CDR3 DNA, CDR3 protein. A D gene is named only where the DNA matches it firmly. Only some rows state a clone size, as once, few, many or a class for expanded clones.

>NA|NA|TRBV11-2|TRBJ1-1|15
TGTGCCAGCAGCTTAGGAGGACAGTTGAACACTGAAGCTTTCTTT
CASSLGGQLNTEAFF
>TRBD1|NA|TRBV9|TRBJ2-5|15
TGTGCCAGCAGCTCCAACGGGGACAGGGTAGAGACCCAGTACTTC
CASSSNGDRVETQYF
>TRBD2|NA|TRBV11-1|TRBJ2-1|16
TGTGCCAGCAGCTTAGCTCCAGCGGGAGTCCCCAATGAGCAGTTCTTC
CASSLAPAGVPNEQFF
>NA|NA|TRBV6-6|TRBJ1-2|13
TGTGCCAGCGGGAGCGGAGGTTCGGATGGCTACACCTTC
CASGSGGSDGYTF
>NA|NA|TRBV4-3|TRBJ1-3|16
TGCGCCAGCAGCCCGACAGGTTACCGCTCTGGAAACACCATATATTTT
CASSPTGYRSGNTIYF
>NA|NA|TRBV10-3|TRBJ2-1|13
TGTGCCATCAGCGGTGAGTCCCCCTTCGTCCTGTTCTTC
CAISGESPFVLFF
>NA|NA|TRBV28|TRBJ2-5|15
TGTGCCAGCAGTTTGATAGCGGAATTACAAGAGACCCAGTACTTC
CASSLIAELQETQYF
>NA|NA|TRBV9|TRBJ1-2|16
TGTGCCAGCAGCGTAGGGGGCGTAGAAACTAACTATGGCTACACCTTC
CASSVGGVETNYGYTF
>NA|NA|TRBV10-3|TRBJ2-6|17
TGTGCCATCAGTGAGAGAAGGACAGCCTCTGGGGCCAACGTCCTGACTTTC
CAISERRTASGANVLTF
>NA|NA|TRBV5-6|TRBJ1-4|15
TGTGCCAGCAGCTCCGGACAGACGCTCCGTGAAAAACTGTTTTTT
CASSSGQTLREKLFF
>NA|once|TRBV11-2|TRBJ1-2|15
TGTGCCAGCAGTAGCCTAGGTTCCATCTACTATGGCTACACCTTC
CASSSLGSIYYGYTF
>NA|NA|TRBV19|TRBJ1-5|16
TGTGCCAGTATCCCAACTACCCGCAGACGAAATCAGCCCCAGCATTTT
CASIPTTRRRNQPQHF
>NA|NA|TRBV7-2|TRBJ2-3|14
TGTGCCAGCAGCTCCGGACAATCCACAGATACGCAGTATTTT
CASSSGQSTDTQYF
>NA|NA|TRBV9|TRBJ2-2|23
TGTGCCAGCAGCTACGAGGTGGGGGGGCGGGAGCGGTTTTTAGGGGCGAACACCGGGGAGCTGTTTTTT
CASSYEVGGRERFLGANTGELFF
>TRBD2|NA|TRBV11-2|TRBJ2-7|20
TGTGCCAGCAGCTTAGATACAGGCTTTGGGGTAGCGGGAGTGTTCTACGAGCAGTACTTC
CASSLDTGFGVAGVFYEQYF
>TRBD2|NA|TRBV4-3|TRBJ2-7|15
TGCGCCAGCAGCCAAGATACGCGGGAGGGAAGGGAGCAGTACTTC
CASSQDTREGREQYF
>NA|NA|TRBV7-9|TRBJ2-5|15
TGTGCCAGCAGCTTACCAGGGAAAAACCAAGAGACCCAGTACTTC
CASSLPGKNQETQYF
>NA|NA|TRBV27|TRBJ2-5|13
TGTGCCAGCAGCGGGACTGGCCACACGGCCCAGTACTTC
CASSGTGHTAQYF
>NA|NA|TRBV30|TRBJ2-7|14
TGTGCCTGGAGCAGGAATTTAGGCTCCTACGAGCAGTACTTC
CAWSRNLGSYEQYF
>NA|NA|TRBV18|TRBJ1-4|15
TGTGCCAGCTCACCACCTACAGGATCTAATGAAAAACTGTTTTTT
CASSPPTGSNEKLFF
>TRBD1|NA|TRBV9|TRBJ2-1|11
TGTGCCAGCAGCGCGGGACAGGAGCAGTTCTTC
CASSAGQEQFF
>NA|NA|TRBV11-2|TRBJ2-3|17
TGTGCCAGCAGCTTGAGCGGCGGCGGGATGATCACAGATACGCAGTATTTT
CASSLSGGGMITDTQYF
>TRBD1|NA|TRBV9|TRBJ2-2|16
TGTGCCAGCAGCGTCACGGACAGGGGTAACACCGGGGAGCTGTTTTTT
CASSVTDRGNTGELFF
>TRBD1|NA|TRBV29-1|TRBJ2-7|15
TGCAGCGTTGAAGATCACAGGGGCTTCTCCTACGAGCAGTACTTC
CSVEDHRGFSYEQYF
>NA|NA|TRBV5-4|TRBJ1-1|15
TGTGCCAGCAGCTTGGTCGACAGGATGAACACTGAAGCTTTCTTT
CASSLVDRMNTEAFF
>NA|NA|TRBV18|TRBJ1-2|13
TGTGCCAGCTCACCATTTAAAGGGGAAGGCTACACCTTC
CASSPFKGEGYTF
>TRBD2|NA|TRBV5-4|TRBJ2-1|16
TGTGCCAGCAGCTTGGGGGGACTAGTTCCCTACAATGAGCAGTTCTTC
CASSLGGLVPYNEQFF
>NA|NA|TRBV5-4|TRBJ2-3|17
TGTGCCAGCAGCTTGAATAAGGGGGGGCGCGGCACAGATACGCAGTATTTT
CASSLNKGGRGTDTQYF
>TRBD1|NA|TRBV28|TRBJ2-1|13
TGTGCCAGCGCACAGGGGGCAAGGCTTGAGCAGTTCTTC
CASAQGARLEQFF
>TRBD2|NA|TRBV9|TRBJ2-5|17
TGTGCCAGCAGCGTAGGGGCCTTAGCGGGAGGGCAAGAGACCCAGTACTTC
CASSVGALAGGQETQYF
>TRBD2|NA|TRBV7-2|TRBJ2-7|15
TGTGCCAGCAGCTTCCTAGCGGGCCCTGCCTACGAGCAGTACTTC
CASSFLAGPAYEQYF
>NA|NA|TRBV5-3|TRBJ2-1|17
TGTGCCAGAAGCTACTCCCGCCCCACTAACTCCTACAATGAGCAGTTCTTC
CARSYSRPTNSYNEQFF